This T cell receptor (beta chain) is drawn from a study of identical twins listed by TCRdb under 2016. As for the study more broadly: To test whether fetal clonotypes persist, the study used deep sequencing on TCR alpha and beta repertoires from monozygotic twins, unrelated adults of various ages, and cord blood. To rule out contamination, the twin experiments were replicated at different times with different library preparation protocols.

CDR3 length: 12 amino acids, cysteine to phenylalanine. The entry retains the CDR3 DNA only, 36 bases that are in frame from base 1. The germline V gene (reference sequence) specifies LNHNV as CDR1 and YYDKDF as CDR2. V is clipped by 5 bases and J by 6 bases, and the sequence between their germline boundaries is 11 bases long. Summary of the overall study and its limitations: Compared with coincidental sharing between unrelated individuals, out-of-frame TCR alpha sequences shared between twins showed an excess of sequences with low generation probability. Because the same donors could not be followed over many years, the conclusions depended on cross-sectional statistical analysis. In beta out-of-frame sequences, excess twin sharing was weaker, because having fewer shared sequences lowered the signal-to-noise ratio. Invariant T cells such as MAIT and iNKT could partly confound zero-insertion analyses, though diverse VJ usage argued against this for most clonotypes. Abundant cord blood beta clonotypes carried fewer insertions; young adult naive repertoires showed a weaker similar trend, while memory repertoires showed none. Recombination models systematically underestimated out-of-frame TCR alpha sharing in monozygotic twins but agreed with sharing between unrelated individuals.

A word on this clonotype: Its cognate antigen has yet to be identified. There are no base qualities to consult, and no much larger clone falls within one base.

Only healthy Caucasian donors were included. The twin cohort consisted of three pairs of female monozygotic twins, all aged roughly 18 to 29 years. Peripheral blood mononuclear cells were used as the source from which RNA for TCR libraries was isolated. Receptor libraries were prepared by 5' RACE. Sequenced on an Illumina HiSeq 2000. A universal primer binding site was introduced by template switching, and a unique molecular identifier was present in the final cDNA, enabling accurate counting of TCR cDNA molecules. Specific primers in the conserved constant-segment region were used to synthesize first-strand cDNA for the TCR alpha and beta chains. To control for contamination, every cDNA library carried two barcodes: a SMART-Mk sample barcode plus Illumina barcodes. Two successive PCR steps introduced TruSeq adapter sequences along with Illumina sample barcodes. The Illumina HiSeq platform was used with custom primers to sequence TCR alpha and beta cDNA libraries. The authors' pipeline ran thus. Raw reads were processed with MiGEC to extract unique molecular identifiers, and MiXCR was used to determine CDR3 positions. For each individual, recombination models were inferred using an EM algorithm with the repgenHMM and IGoR tools. The analysis of shared clonotypes was done with the tcR package in R, with sharing normalized by the product of cloneset sizes. To study raw recombination without the effects of thymic and clonal selection, out-of-frame nonproductive sequences were analyzed. TCRdb took the public reads, trimmed them with fastp at Q25, ran MiXCR for clone calling and kept in-frame beta chains. Entries are consolidated by CDR3 protein sequence, retaining the most common genes and DNA. The V and J calls come from TCRdb's annotation, not from the publication. The sample table holds 550,000 to 800,000 distinct CDR3 sequences, of which about 7.6% were seen once. Of the sample, roughly 1.6% falls within the top ten clones.

This sample was shared with a second study, whose subject was yellow fever vaccine responses in identical twins. Reported in the second study: The authors reported that the T cell response to vaccination in identical twins appeared partly convergent and partly personalized. In identical twins, the study followed T cell clones that responded to the vaccine with precision.

Rearrangement joined TRBV15 to TRBJ2-7, with the D segment identity uncertain. Sequencing was performed on PBMCs. This TCR was recovered from a woman in her late teens or twenties in good health. The CDR3 corresponds to CATSQAYSEQYF. The bases read TGTGCCACCAGCCAAGCCTATTCCGAGCAGTACTTC.